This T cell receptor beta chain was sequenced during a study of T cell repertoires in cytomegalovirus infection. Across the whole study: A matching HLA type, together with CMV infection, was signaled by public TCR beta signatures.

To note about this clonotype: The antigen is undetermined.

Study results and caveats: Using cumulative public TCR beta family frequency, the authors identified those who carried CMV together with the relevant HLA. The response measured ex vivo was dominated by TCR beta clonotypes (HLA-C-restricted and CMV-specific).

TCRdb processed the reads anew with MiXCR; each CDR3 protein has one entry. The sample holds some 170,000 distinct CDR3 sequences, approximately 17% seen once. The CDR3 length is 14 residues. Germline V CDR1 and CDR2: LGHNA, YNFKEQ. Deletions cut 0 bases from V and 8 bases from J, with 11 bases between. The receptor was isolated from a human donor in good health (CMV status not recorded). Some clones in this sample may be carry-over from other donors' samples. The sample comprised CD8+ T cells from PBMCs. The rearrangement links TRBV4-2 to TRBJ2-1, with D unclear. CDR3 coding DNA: TGTGCCAGCAGCCAAGAGGCGGCTTCCTATGAGCAGTTCTTC. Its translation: CASSQEAASYEQFF.